This passage covers 19 T cell receptor beta chains from one sample sequenced in a study of blood T cells in healthy people across ages. A second PCR of roughly 7 to 11 cycles used a sample-barcoded 5' primer and a J-beta primer mix. TCRdb analysed the 5' RACE reads with MiXCR anew, one entry per CDR3 protein. The table records some 560,000 distinct CDR3 sequences, roughly a quarter of them present only once. The sample also formed part of further work on T cells of mothers and their children.

The sequencing sample was made of blood. These TCRs come from a boy between 2 and 10 years old in good health.

The CDR3 DNA follows: TGTGCCAGCAGTTACTTGCCGGCTAGCTCCTACGAGCAGTACTTC. Its translation: CASSYLPASSYEQYF. The V gene is TRBV6-5, the J gene TRBJ2-7, with unresolved D. Germline lookup yields CDR1 MNHEY and CDR2 SVGAGI. The length of the CDR3 is 15 residues. V was cut by 1 base and J by 0 bases, with 10 bases left in between.

This clonotype came up a few times. The CDR3 DNA is TGCGCCAGCAGCTTGGTTCGGGAAATGAACACTGAAGCTTTCTTT. It codes for CASSLVREMNTEAFF. The chain uses TRBV5-1 and TRBJ1-1, with no clear D. Germline CDR1 SGHRS, CDR2 YFSETQ. There are 15 residues in the CDR3. Trimming took off 0 bases at V and 0 bases at J, with 9 bases between the two ends. Based on the CDR3 plus reference TRBV5-1 and TRBJ1-1, the full variable domain is KAGVTQTPRYLIKTRGQQVTLSCSPISGHRSVSWYQQTPGQGLQFLFEYFSETQRNKGNFPGRFSGRQFSNSRSEMNVSTLELGDSALYLCASSLVREMNTEAFFGQGTRLTVV.

This clonotype was recorded only once. The chain has TRBV24-1 and TRBJ2-6; D is unclear. Germline V gene sequence: CDR1 KGHDR, CDR2 SFDVKD. Trimming removed 5 bases from V and 0 bases from J, with 10 bases in between. This CDR3 has 16 residues. CDR3 loop: CATSGLTPSGANVLTF. The CDR3 DNA follows: TGTGCCACCAGTGGCCTAACACCCTCTGGGGCCAACGTCCTGACTTTC.

This chain links TRBV12-3 or TRBV12-4 with TRBJ2-5, with 11 bases that match TRBD2. CDR3 length: 14 amino acids. Trimming removed 4 bases from V and 7 bases from J; junction bases left unmatched: 5. CDR3 bases: TGTGCCAGCAGTTATCGGCTAGCGGGGGGGACCCAGTACTTC. This sequence encodes CASSYRLAGGTQYF.

The genes are TRBV15 and TRBJ2-3; TRBD2 matches 11 bases. The CDR3 totals 15 residues. With 0 bases clipped from V and 8 bases from J, the junction kept 4 bases outside the gene matches. Germline CDR1 LNHNV, CDR2 YYDKDF (reference sequence). CDR3 sequence (DNA): TGTGCCACCAGCAGAGATAAGCTAGCGGGGGGTACGCAGTATTTT. Translated, it gives CATSRDKLAGGTQYF. Variable domain in full (rest from reference TRBV15 and TRBJ2-3): DAMVIQNPRYQVTQFGKPVTLSCSQTLNHNVMYWYQQKSSQAPKLLFHYYDKDFNNEADTPDNFQSRRPNTSFCFLDIRSPGLGDTAMYLCATSRDKLAGGTQYFGPGTRLTVL.

Only a few counts were recorded for this clonotype. The rearrangement uses TRBV2 and TRBJ1-1; D might be TRBD1 (6 bases). Trimming removed 6 bases from V and 1 base from J, with 15 bases in between. This CDR3 comprises 15 residues. Germline V lookup: CDR1 SNHLY, CDR2 FYNNEI. The chain's CDR3 is CASRYGGPENTEAFF. The CDR3 DNA reads as TGTGCCAGCAGATACGGGGGCCCTGAGAACACTGAAGCTTTCTTT.

This clonotype was recorded a few times. The chain is built from TRBV27 and TRBJ1-2; D unclear. The CDR3 is made up of 15 amino acids. Trimming cost V 7 bases and J 3 bases, with 18 bases left between them. Per the germline V gene, CDR1 is MNHEY and CDR2 is SMNVEV (reference sequence). In DNA, the CDR3 is TGTGCCAGCACCACACGGCCCGTCGGGGACTATGGCTACACCTTC. The encoded protein is CASTTRPVGDYGYTF.

This rearrangement joins TRBV6-1 to TRBJ2-5, with a weak D call TRBD1 (5 bases). V was pared by 8 bases and J by 1 base, with 14 bases between. CDR3 size: 14 residues. From germline, CDR1 is MNHNS and CDR2 SASEGT. CDR3 sequence: CASWEKGFQETQYF. The CDR3 DNA is TGTGCCAGCTGGGAAAAGGGGTTCCAAGAGACCCAGTACTTC.

This clonotype was seen only once. This rearrangement joins TRBV27 to TRBJ2-5; D remains ambiguous. The J call may be wrong; the DNA end is better matched by TRBJ2-7. CDR1 and CDR2 from the germline V gene are MNHEY and SMNVEV (reference sequence). This CDR3 has 15 amino acids. The DNA for the CDR3 is TGTGCCAGCAGTTTATCGATAGGGCAGGCCTACGAGCAGTACTTC. Protein product: CASSLSIGQAYEQYF.

The table lists this clonotype with a few counts. This chain connects TRBV24-1 to TRBJ2-2; D might be TRBD1 (5 bases). Per germline, CDR1 KGHDR and CDR2 SFDVKD. There are 14 residues in the CDR3. V was pared by 5 bases and J by 3 bases, with 9 bases between. CDR3 region: CATSAARDTGELFF. The DNA of the CDR3 is TGTGCCACCAGTGCCGCCAGGGACACCGGGGAGCTGTTTTTT.

The sample holds a few counts of this clonotype. The J gene is TRBJ2-3, the V gene TRBV2; no firm D call. CDR1 is SNHLY and CDR2 is FYNNEI in the germline V gene. The V and J ends lost 5 bases and 1 base respectively, with 13 bases between them. CDR3 size: 15 residues. CDR3 loop: CASSTNSRRTDTQYF. The DNA for the CDR3 is TGTGCCAGCAGTACCAACTCCAGACGCACAGATACGCAGTATTTT.

In its sample, this clonotype was seen a few times. At one end the junction does not follow the germline gene, possibly because of a read error. V usage is TRBV7-7 and J usage is TRBJ2-5, with 8 bases matching TRBD2. The end of the DNA fits TRBJ2-1 better, so the J call may be wrong. CDR3 length equals 15 residues. Germline values: CDR1 SSHAT, CDR2 FNYEAQ (reference sequence). In nucleotides, the CDR3 is TGTGCTAGCAGCCCGCAGTCGGGGGGGGCTTTTGAGCAGTTCTTC. Protein product: CASSPQSGGAFEQFF.

In this sample, this clonotype turned up a few times. The J gene is TRBJ2-1, the V gene TRBV29-1; perhaps TRBD2 as D (6 bases). The germline CDR1 and CDR2 sequences are SQVTM and ANQGSEA. This CDR3 has 11 amino acids. V was trimmed by 6 bases and J by 10 bases, leaving 13 bases between them. CDR3 in DNA: TGCAGCGTCCCTACTAGCCGGGAGCAGTTCTTC. Protein: CSVPTSREQFF.

The chain recombines TRBV7-9 with TRBJ1-4; D unresolved. This CDR3 is built from 13 residues. Germline CDR1 is SEHNR and CDR2 is FQNEAQ (reference sequence). V lost 8 bases to trimming and J lost 6 bases, with 13 bases between them. The CDR3 spells CASSPTGDEKLFF. CDR3 in DNA: TGTGCCAGCTCTCCAACGGGAGATGAAAAACTGTTTTTT.

The V call is TRBV10-3, the J call TRBJ2-3, with TRBD2 matching 12 bases. The germline V gene has CDR1 ENHRY and CDR2 SYGVKD. The CDR3 extends over 13 amino acids. The ends lost 10 bases at V and 7 bases at J; junction bases unmatched: 6. CDR3 amino acids: CATRLAGEYTQYF. The CDR3 DNA is TGTGCCACCAGACTAGCGGGAGAATATACGCAGTATTTT.

This clonotype was seen only a few times. The chain combines TRBV13 with TRBJ2-5; possible D gene TRBD1, 6 bases. CDR3 length equals 14 residues. Trimming removed 4 bases from V and 2 bases from J, with 11 bases in between. CDR1 and CDR2 (germline): PRHDT, FYEKMQ (reference sequence). The CDR3 loop is CASSSQGRQETQYF. As DNA, the CDR3 is TGTGCCAGCAGCTCACAGGGCCGACAAGAGACCCAGTACTTC.

This clonotype was picked up one time. The chain joins TRBV29-1 to TRBJ2-5; D ambiguous. The CDR3 is 12 amino acids. From germline, CDR1 is SQVTM and CDR2 ANQGSEA. Trimming left V 3 bases short and J 5 bases short, with 10 bases between. In DNA form, the CDR3 reads TGCAGCGTTGAGCGGTCCGGTGAGACCCAGTACTTC. This encodes CSVERSGETQYF.

The table lists this clonotype with a few counts. This sequence joins TRBV18 and TRBJ2-1, with a possible D match to TRBD1 (6 bases). V was pared by 3 bases and J by 12 bases, with 12 bases between. Germline V gives CDR1 KGHSH, CDR2 LQKENI. The CDR3 runs 12 residues. The CDR3: CASSPPTGLQFF. For the CDR3, the DNA is TGTGCCAGCTCACCGCCTACAGGGTTGCAGTTCTTC.

In this sample, this clonotype turned up a few times. The V gene is TRBV27, the J gene TRBJ2-4; TRBD2 matches at 8 bases. Germline CDR1 and CDR2: MNHEY and SMNVEV (reference sequence). J lost 1 base, V lost 2 bases, and 10 bases had no gene match. The CDR3 length is 18 residues. The CDR3 reads CASSLRAGVIAAKNIQYF. In DNA, the CDR3 is TGTGCCAGCAGTTTAAGAGCGGGAGTGATCGCGGCCAAAAACATTCAGTACTTC.